One and the same sample provided the 19 T cell receptor beta chains below, sequenced in a study of CD4 T cells in relation to SARS-CoV-2 and coronaviruses. These receptors are not linked to any known antigen. Produced via immunoSEQ multiplex PCR; TCRdb's table is partial and in-frame only. In the table there are about 41,000 clones, over 75% of which are singletons. Sequenced input: naive CD4+ T cells from PBMCs, cultured in vitro. Noted subset: naive CD4+ T cells isolated by negative enrichment. The receptors were gathered from an adult with COVID-19.

This rearrangement joins TRBV30 to TRBJ2-5; D may be TRBD2 (6 bases). V lost 0 bases, J lost 5 bases, and 13 bases lay in between. CDR3 size: 14 residues. Germline values: CDR1 GTSNPN, CDR2 SVGIG (reference sequence). The CDR3 here is CAWSVRIGGETQYF. The DNA for the CDR3 is TGTGCCTGGAGTGTGAGAATAGGAGGGGAGACCCAGTACTTC.

V is TRBV10-2 and J is TRBJ1-6; D might be TRBD1 (6 bases). V was clipped by 2 bases and J by 11 bases, with 13 bases between them. The CDR3 is 14 amino acids. Germline CDR1 reads WSHSY; CDR2 reads SAAADI. The CDR3 sequence: CASSEALQGPPLHF. The CDR3 DNA is TGCGCCAGCAGTGAGGCCCTACAGGGTCCACCCCTCCACTTT.

V is TRBV6-1 and J is TRBJ2-5; tentative D call: TRBD2 (5 bases). The CDR3 has 14 residues. The V end lost 3 bases, the J end lost 0 bases, and 8 bases lay between the germline ends. Germline-derived CDR1 and CDR2 are MNHNS and SASEGT. CDR3 DNA sequence: TGTGCCAGCAGTGATACCGGGGACCAAGAGACCCAGTACTTC. Translated, it gives CASSDTGDQETQYF.

The rearrangement links TRBV27 to TRBJ2-2, with 11 bases identical to TRBD2. In germline, CDR1 is MNHEY, CDR2 SMNVEV (reference sequence). The ends lost 6 bases at V and 7 bases at J; junction bases unmatched: 16. The length of the CDR3 is 18 residues. As DNA, the CDR3 is TGTGCCAGCAGCCGCCGACAAACTAGCGGGAGACCGGTCGGGGAGCTGTTTTTT. Its translation: CASSRRQTSGRPVGELFF.

This chain links TRBV5-1 with TRBJ2-3; no reliable D call. V was trimmed by 5 bases and J by 0 bases, leaving 13 bases between them. The germline V gene has CDR1 SGHRS and CDR2 YFSETQ. The CDR3 extends over 15 amino acids. The CDR3 reads CASSQHNPSTDTQYF. The CDR3 nucleotides read TGCGCCAGCAGTCAGCACAACCCTAGCACAGATACGCAGTATTTT.

The chain joins TRBV27 to TRBJ1-1; no clear D. There are 14 residues in the CDR3. Germline CDR1 is MNHEY and CDR2 is SMNVEV (reference sequence). Trimming left V 4 bases short and J 0 bases short, with 9 bases between. The CDR3 DNA follows: TGTGCCAGCAGTTACCGGACGGTGAACACTGAAGCTTTCTTT. Translating it yields CASSYRTVNTEAFF.

This chain joins TRBV5-1 and TRBJ1-4; D possibly corresponds to TRBD1 (6 bases). V lost 4 bases, J lost 0 bases, and 7 bases lay in between. The germline V gene encodes CDR1 SGHRS and CDR2 YFSETQ. CDR3 length: 14 residues. The CDR3 sequence: CASSRTATNEKLFF. In DNA, the CDR3 is TGCGCCAGCAGCCGGACAGCAACTAATGAAAAACTGTTTTTT.

J is TRBJ2-7 and V is TRBV6-1; 9 bases are shared with TRBD2. There are 16 residues in the CDR3. Unmatched junction bases numbered 4, after V lost 1 base and J lost 0 bases. Germline V gives CDR1 MNHNS, CDR2 SASEGT. CDR3 amino acids: CASSEGLAVVSYEQYF. The CDR3 region has the DNA TGTGCCAGCAGTGAAGGACTAGCGGTCGTCTCCTACGAGCAGTACTTC.

The CDR3 loop reads CASKQGAGELFF. The CDR3 coding sequence is TGTGCCAGCAAACAGGGGGCCGGGGAGCTGTTTTTT. This rearrangement joins TRBV13 to TRBJ2-2; TRBD1 agrees at 8 bases. V shed 7 bases, J shed 6 bases, and the junction held 1 base outside the gene matches. This CDR3 is 12 amino acids long. CDR1 is PRHDT, CDR2 FYEKMQ, per germline (reference sequence).

The CDR3, as DNA: TGTGCCAGCAGTGCAGGGGTGGGTCAGCCCCAGCATTTT. Amino acid sequence: CASSAGVGQPQHF. The V gene is TRBV2, the J gene TRBJ1-5, with a tentative D call TRBD1 (6 bases). Trimming took off 4 bases at V and 6 bases at J, with 10 bases between the two ends. The CDR3 sequence is 13 residues long. The germline V gene has CDR1 SNHLY and CDR2 FYNNEI.

The chain has TRBV7-6 and TRBJ2-1; 9 positions agree with TRBD2. Trimming took 0 bases from V and 7 from J; bases not matched to a gene: 10. Germline lookup yields CDR1 SGHVS and CDR2 FNYEAQ. The CDR3 consists of 17 residues. As DNA, the CDR3 is TGTGCCAGCAGCTTAGCCCGGATAGGCGGGAGGGTAAATGAGCAGTTCTTC. Protein sequence: CASSLARIGGRVNEQFF.

This chain uses TRBV7-9 with TRBJ2-5; no clear D. This CDR3 is built from 14 residues. Germline CDR1 is SEHNR and CDR2 is FQNEAQ (reference sequence). V lost 5 bases and J 4 bases, leaving 14 bases between the germline ends. CDR3 protein: CASSPSRSGETQYF. CDR3 in DNA: TGTGCCAGCAGCCCCTCCAGGAGTGGAGAGACCCAGTACTTC.

The rearrangement uses TRBV9 and TRBJ2-2; 11 nucleotides match TRBD2. With 4 bases clipped from V and 2 bases from J, the junction kept 7 bases outside the gene matches. Per the germline V gene, CDR1 is SGDLS and CDR2 is YYNGEE. This CDR3 has 17 amino acids. DNA for the CDR3: TGTGCCAGCAGCACCCGACTAGCGGGGTATAACACCGGGGAGCTGTTTTTT. It yields the protein CASSTRLAGYNTGELFF.

J is TRBJ2-5 and V is TRBV29-1; D remains unclear. This CDR3 contains 11 residues. The germline V and J ends were trimmed by 4 bases and 7 bases, with 10 bases remaining between them. From germline, CDR1 is SQVTM and CDR2 ANQGSEA. The CDR3 DNA is TGCAGCGTTGGGGCCTTGGGGACCCAGTACTTC. Translating gives CSVGALGTQYF.

J is TRBJ2-5 and V is TRBV9; D may correspond to TRBD1 or TRBD2 (5 bases each). This CDR3 is 15 amino acids long. V gave up 0 bases and J gave up 0 bases, with 9 bases separating them. Germline V CDR1 and CDR2: SGDLS, YYNGEE. As DNA, the CDR3 is TGTGCCAGCAGCGTAGACGGGACGAACCAAGAGACCCAGTACTTC. Translation: CASSVDGTNQETQYF.

The count of this clone is one. The chain uses TRBV20-1 and TRBJ2-3, with no clear D. The germline gives CDR1 DFQATT, CDR2 SNEGSKA (reference sequence). The CDR3 totals 10 residues. V shed 5 bases and J shed 1 base, with 1 base lying between them. The CDR3 sequence is CSARTDTQYF. The CDR3 bases are TGCAGTGCTCGCACAGATACGCAGTATTTT.

CDR3 DNA: TGCGCCAGCAAGGAGGCTACCGGAAACATTCAGTACTTC. This translates into CASKEATGNIQYF. This chain uses TRBV10-2 with TRBJ2-4, with a weak D call TRBD2 (5 bases). The germline gives CDR1 WSHSY, CDR2 SAAADI. This CDR3 contains 13 residues. The V end lost 7 bases, the J end lost 6 bases, and 13 bases lay between the germline ends.

The rearrangement links TRBV15 to TRBJ1-4; D gene uncertain. V was shortened by 0 bases and J by 4 bases, with 9 bases between the two germline ends. This CDR3 contains 15 residues. CDR1 is LNHNV, CDR2 YYDKDF, per germline (reference sequence). CDR3 bases: TGTGCCACCAGCAGAGATCTGAGATATAATGAAAAACTGTTTTTT. This encodes CATSRDLRYNEKLFF.

CDR3 in amino acids: CASSPSFAGGSYNEQFF. The CDR3 DNA follows: TGCGCCAGCAGCCCATCGTTCGCGGGAGGGTCCTACAATGAGCAGTTCTTC. The chain employs TRBV5-1 and TRBJ2-1; TRBD2 aligns across 9 bases. Germline V gene lookup returns CDR1 SGHRS and CDR2 YFSETQ. The V gene end was trimmed by 4 bases and the J gene end by 1 base; junction bases not matched to a gene: 9. The CDR3 spans 17 residues.